The T cell receptor beta chain described here comes from a study of graft-versus-host responses after intestinal transplantation. This CDR3 is 14 amino acids long. Trimming cost V 3 bases and J 4 bases, with 11 bases left between them. Germline CDR1 and CDR2: SGDLS and YYNGEE. The data were produced by immunoSEQ multiplex PCR, yet TCRdb's version contains in-frame clones alone and is incomplete. The sample gives around 13,000 clones, more than 35% of which show up once; 1.1% is in the top ten. The specimen was alloreactive CD4+ T cells from a mixed lymphocyte reaction culture, collected before intestinal transplant. Subset noted: CFSE-low proliferating T cells sorted from approximately 6-day pre-transplant mixed lymphocyte reaction (GvH or HvG direction). The TCR was taken from a human patient who received an intestinal transplant. The chain employs TRBV9 and TRBJ1-3; D is ambiguous. In DNA form, the CDR3 reads TGTGCCAGCAGCGCCGAGGGCTACGGAAACACCATATATTTT. Translated: CASSAEGYGNTIYF. The full variable domain, with the rest looked up from reference TRBV9 and TRBJ1-3, is DSGVTQTPKHLITATGQRVTLRCSPRSGDLSVYWYQQSLDQGLQFLIQYYNGEERAKGNILERFSAQQFPDLHSELNLSSLELGDSALYFCASSAEGYGNTIYFGEGSWLTVV.